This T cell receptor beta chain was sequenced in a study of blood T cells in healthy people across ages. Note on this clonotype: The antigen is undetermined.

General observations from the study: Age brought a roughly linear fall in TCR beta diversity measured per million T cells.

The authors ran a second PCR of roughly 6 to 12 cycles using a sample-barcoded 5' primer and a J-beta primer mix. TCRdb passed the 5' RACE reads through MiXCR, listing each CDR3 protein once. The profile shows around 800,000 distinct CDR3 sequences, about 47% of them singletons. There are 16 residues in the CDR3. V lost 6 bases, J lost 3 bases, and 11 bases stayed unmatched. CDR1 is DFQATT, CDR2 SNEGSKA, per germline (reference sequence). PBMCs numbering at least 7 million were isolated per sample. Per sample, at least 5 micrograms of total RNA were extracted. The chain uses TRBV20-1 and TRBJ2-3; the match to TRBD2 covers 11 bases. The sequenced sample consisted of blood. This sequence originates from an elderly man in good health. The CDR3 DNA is TGCAGTGCCGGACTCATAGCGGGAGGGCGAACAGATACGCAGTATTTT. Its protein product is CSAGLIAGGRTDTQYF.